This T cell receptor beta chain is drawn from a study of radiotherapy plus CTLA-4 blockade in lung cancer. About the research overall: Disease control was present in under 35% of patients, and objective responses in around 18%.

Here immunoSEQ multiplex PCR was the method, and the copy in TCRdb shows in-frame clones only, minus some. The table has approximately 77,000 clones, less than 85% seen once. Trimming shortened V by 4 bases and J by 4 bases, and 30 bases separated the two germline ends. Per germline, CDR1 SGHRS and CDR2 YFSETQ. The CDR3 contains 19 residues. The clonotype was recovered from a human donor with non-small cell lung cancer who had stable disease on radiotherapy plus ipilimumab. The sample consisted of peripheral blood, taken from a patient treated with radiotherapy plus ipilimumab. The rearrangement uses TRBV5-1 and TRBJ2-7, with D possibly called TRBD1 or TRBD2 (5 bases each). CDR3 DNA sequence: TGCGCCAGCAGCCCGGCTTGGGATGCCGGGACGGGGTTTCGGTACGAGCAGTACTTC. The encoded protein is CASSPAWDAGTGFRYEQYF. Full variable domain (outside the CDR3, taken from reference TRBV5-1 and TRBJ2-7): KAGVTQTPRYLIKTRGQQVTLSCSPISGHRSVSWYQQTPGQGLQFLFEYFSETQRNKGNFPGRFSGRQFSNSRSEMNVSTLELGDSALYLCASSPAWDAGTGFRYEQYFGPGTRLTVT.